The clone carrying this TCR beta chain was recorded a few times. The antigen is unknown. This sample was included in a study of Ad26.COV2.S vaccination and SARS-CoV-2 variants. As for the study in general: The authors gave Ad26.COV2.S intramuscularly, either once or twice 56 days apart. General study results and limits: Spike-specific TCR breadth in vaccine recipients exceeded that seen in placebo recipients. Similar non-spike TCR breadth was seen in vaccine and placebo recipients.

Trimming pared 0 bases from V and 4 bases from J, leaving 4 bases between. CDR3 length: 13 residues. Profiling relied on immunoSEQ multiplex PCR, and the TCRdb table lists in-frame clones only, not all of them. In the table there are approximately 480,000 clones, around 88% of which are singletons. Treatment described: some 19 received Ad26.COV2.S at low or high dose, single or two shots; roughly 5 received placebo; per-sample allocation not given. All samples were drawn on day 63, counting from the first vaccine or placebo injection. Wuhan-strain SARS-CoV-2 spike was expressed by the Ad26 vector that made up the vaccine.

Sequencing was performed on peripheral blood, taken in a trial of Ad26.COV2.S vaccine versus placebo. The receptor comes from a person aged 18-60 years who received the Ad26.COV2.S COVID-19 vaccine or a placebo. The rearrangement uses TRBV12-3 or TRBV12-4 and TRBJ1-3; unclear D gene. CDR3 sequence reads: CASSLALGNTIYF. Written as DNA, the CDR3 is TGTGCCAGCAGTTTAGCTCTGGGAAACACCATATATTTT.